These T cell receptor beta chains were read from a single sample in a study of shared clonotypes between healthy human individuals. Sequenced by immunoSEQ multiplex PCR; TCRdb stores in-frame clones only, minus some. The sample records millions of clones, 90% to 95% being singletons. Sequenced input: naive CD8+ T cells from PBMCs. The receptor set was obtained from a man in his late teens or twenties in good health. Some clones in this sample may be carry-over from other donors' samples. Both conserved end residues are part of each CDR3.

V gene	J gene	CDR3 protein
TRBV29-1	TRBJ2-7	CSAYGQGGAYEQYF
TRBV4-1	TRBJ2-7	CASSQDRSYEQYF
TRBV27	TRBJ2-7	CASSFNELYEQYF
TRBV5-8	TRBJ2-1	CASSLVRIYNEQFF
TRBV14	TRBJ1-4	CASSQGDEKLFF
TRBV18	TRBJ2-7	CASSPPGRGYEQYF
TRBV5-4	TRBJ1-2	CASSYRDSTSGGAF
TRBV5-1	TRBJ2-1	CASRAKTGPYNEQFF
TRBV28	TRBJ1-2	CASSFAGGYGYTF
TRBV13	TRBJ2-7	CASSFSMAAEVYEQYF
TRBV11-3	TRBJ2-1	CASSERKDTRGDNEQFF
TRBV14	TRBJ2-7	CASSQFGAWEQYF
TRBV11-2	TRBJ2-7	CASSARGMGYEQYF
TRBV25-1	TRBJ2-5	CASRPSREETQYF
TRBV28	TRBJ2-5	CASSLFQDRGKETQYF
TRBV30	TRBJ2-5	CAGVTSRGAQYF
TRBV27	TRBJ2-7	CASSLGRGPYEQYF
TRBV5-1	TRBJ2-7	CASRFQGKRLVRPEQYF
TRBV28	TRBJ1-4	CASRLQGANEKLFF
TRBV5-4	TRBJ2-1	CAIRTVGEHNEQFF
TRBV7-2	TRBJ2-7	CASSLDSGLSYEQYF
TRBV15	TRBJ2-1	CATSRALGASAYNEQFF
TRBV10-2	TRBJ2-7	CATSAGMDYEQYF
TRBV4-1	TRBJ1-1	CASSRVTGDTEAFF
TRBV4-1	TRBJ1-2	CASSRDRSNYGYTF
TRBV27	TRBJ2-7	CASSLAANYEQYF
TRBV5-4	TRBJ2-5	CASSLLGEGETQYF
TRBV27	TRBJ2-7	CASSPRLAGAYEQYF
TRBV27	TRBJ2-1	CASSNSGLPSYNEQFF
TRBV7-8	TRBJ2-7	CASSPLGPDSYEQYF
TRBV6-4	TRBJ2-3	CASSDYRADTQYF
TRBV7-9	TRBJ2-1	CASSPRTSGRSEQFF
TRBV30	TRBJ2-1	CAWSVRGGPYEQFF
TRBV19	TRBJ2-7	CASSKTRTAIFEQYF
TRBV6-1	TRBJ1-2	CAGNRHPTNYGYTF
TRBV28	TRBJ2-7	CASSPQDFSYEQYF
TRBV7-8	TRBJ1-1	CASSPGRGGRGETEAFF
TRBV4-1	TRBJ1-1	CASSPLGGQANTEAFF
TRBV6-1	TRBJ2-1	CASSDWAGVHNEQFF
TRBV6-1	TRBJ2-3	CASSRPLGPDDTQYF
TRBV5-1	TRBJ1-1	CASSFAGRNTEAFF
TRBV21-1	TRBJ1-1	CASSKVRFRGNTEAFF
TRBV6-5	TRBJ2-1	CASTSLGQYNEQFF
TRBV27	TRBJ1-2	CASSLSARTNYGYTF
TRBV7-9	TRBJ2-1	CASSRLTGTPLANNEQFF
TRBV7-9	TRBJ1-1	CASSRPFGRGRENTEAFF